This T cell receptor (beta chain) was observed in a study of shared clonotypes between healthy human individuals. Running of the assay took place at deep level. It was around 0.3 ug DNA, 25,000 to 35,000 T cell genomes, that went into each replicate PCR of unsorted PBMC. Repertoires were generated with immunoSEQ multiplex PCR, while TCRdb's copy carries only in-frame clones and drops some. Of about 600,000 clones listed, about 80% were seen once; the top ten hold around 11%. The study, taken as a whole, reports: Clonotype sharing among donors likely depends on sequencing depth.

The CDR3 consists of 15 residues. Germline V gene lookup returns CDR1 SGHRS and CDR2 YFSETQ. A note on this clone: Its target is not known. This sequence may be a read error, since a much larger clone differs from it by one base. The sample holds other DNA sequences that translate to the same CDR3.

The gene calls are TRBV5-1 and TRBJ2-1; 8 positions agree with TRBD1. This TCR was sampled from a woman in her forties in good health. Some clones in this sample may be carry-over from other donors' samples. Sequencing was carried out using PBMCs. In DNA form, the CDR3 reads TGCGCCAGCAGCTCAGGACAGGGCTCCTATAATGAGCAGTTCTTC. Its translation: CASSSGQGSYNEQFF.